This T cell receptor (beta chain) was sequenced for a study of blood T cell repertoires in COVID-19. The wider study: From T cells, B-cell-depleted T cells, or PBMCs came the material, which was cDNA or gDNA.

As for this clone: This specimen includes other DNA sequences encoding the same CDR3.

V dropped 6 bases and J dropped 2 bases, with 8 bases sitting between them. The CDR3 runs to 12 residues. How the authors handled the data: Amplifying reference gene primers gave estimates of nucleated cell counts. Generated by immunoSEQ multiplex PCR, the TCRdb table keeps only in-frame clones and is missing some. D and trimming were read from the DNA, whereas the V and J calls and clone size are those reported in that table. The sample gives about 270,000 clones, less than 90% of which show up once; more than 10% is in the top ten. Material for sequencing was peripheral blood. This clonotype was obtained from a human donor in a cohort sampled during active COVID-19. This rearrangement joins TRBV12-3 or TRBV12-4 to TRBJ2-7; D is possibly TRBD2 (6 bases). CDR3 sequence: CASSRGAYEQYF. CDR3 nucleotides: TGTGCCAGCAGCCGCGGGGCCTACGAGCAGTACTTC.